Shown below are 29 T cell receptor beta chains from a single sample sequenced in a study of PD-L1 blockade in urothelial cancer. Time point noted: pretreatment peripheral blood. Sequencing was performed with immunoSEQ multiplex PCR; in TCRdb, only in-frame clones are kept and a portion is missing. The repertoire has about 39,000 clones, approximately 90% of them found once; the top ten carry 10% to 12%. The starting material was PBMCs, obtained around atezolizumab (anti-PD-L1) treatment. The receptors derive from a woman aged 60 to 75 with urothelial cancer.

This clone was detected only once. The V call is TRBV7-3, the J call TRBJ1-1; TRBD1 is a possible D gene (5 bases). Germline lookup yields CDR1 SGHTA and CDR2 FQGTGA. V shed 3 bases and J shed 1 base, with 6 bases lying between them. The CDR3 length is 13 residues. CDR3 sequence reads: CASSFQGNTEAFF. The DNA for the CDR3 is TGTGCCAGCAGCTTTCAGGGGAACACTGAAGCTTTCTTT. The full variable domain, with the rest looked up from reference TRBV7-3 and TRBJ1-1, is GAGVSQTPSNKVTEKGKYVELRCDPISGHTALYWYRQSLGQGPEFLIYFQGTGAADDSGLPNDRFFAVRPEGSVSTLKIQRTERGDSAVYLCASSFQGNTEAFFGQGTRLTVV.

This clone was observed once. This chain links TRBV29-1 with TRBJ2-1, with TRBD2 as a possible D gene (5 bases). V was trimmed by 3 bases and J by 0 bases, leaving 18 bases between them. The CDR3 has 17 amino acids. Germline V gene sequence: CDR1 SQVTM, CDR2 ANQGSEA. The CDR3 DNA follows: TGCAGCGTTGAGGCGACCTACGGACTGTTCTCCTACAATGAGCAGTTCTTC. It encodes CSVEATYGLFSYNEQFF.

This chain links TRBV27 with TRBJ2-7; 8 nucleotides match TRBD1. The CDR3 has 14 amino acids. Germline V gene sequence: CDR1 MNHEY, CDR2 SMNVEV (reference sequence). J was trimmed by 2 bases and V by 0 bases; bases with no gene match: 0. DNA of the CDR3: TGTGCCAGCAGTTTATCCAGGGGGCCCTACGAGCAGTACTTC. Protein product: CASSLSRGPYEQYF.

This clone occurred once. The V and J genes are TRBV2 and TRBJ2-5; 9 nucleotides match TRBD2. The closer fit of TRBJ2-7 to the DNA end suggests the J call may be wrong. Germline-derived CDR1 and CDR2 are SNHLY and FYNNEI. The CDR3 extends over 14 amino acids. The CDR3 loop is CASSRGTSLPEQYF. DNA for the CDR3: TGTGCCAGCAGTCGGGGGACTAGCCTACCCGAGCAGTACTTC.

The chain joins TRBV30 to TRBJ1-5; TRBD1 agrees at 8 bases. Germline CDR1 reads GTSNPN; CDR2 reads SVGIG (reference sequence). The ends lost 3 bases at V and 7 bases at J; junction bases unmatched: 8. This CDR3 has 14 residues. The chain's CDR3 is CAWSLGQGGQPQHF. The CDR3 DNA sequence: TGTGCCTGGAGCCTCGGACAGGGCGGCCAGCCCCAGCATTTT.

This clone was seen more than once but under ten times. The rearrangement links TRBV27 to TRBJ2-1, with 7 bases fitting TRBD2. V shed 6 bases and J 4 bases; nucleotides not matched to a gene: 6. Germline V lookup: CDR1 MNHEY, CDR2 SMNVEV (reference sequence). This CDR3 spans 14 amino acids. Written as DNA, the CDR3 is TGTGCCAGCAGCACCGGGACTACTTACAATGAGCAGTTCTTC. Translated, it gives CASSTGTTYNEQFF.

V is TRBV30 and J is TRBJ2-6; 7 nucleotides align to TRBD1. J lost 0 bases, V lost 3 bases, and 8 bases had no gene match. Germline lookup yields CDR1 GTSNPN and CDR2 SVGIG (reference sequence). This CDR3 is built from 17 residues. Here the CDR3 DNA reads TGTGCCTGGAGGGACAGGAAATCTCTCTCTGGGGCCAACGTCCTGACTTTC. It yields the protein CAWRDRKSLSGANVLTF.

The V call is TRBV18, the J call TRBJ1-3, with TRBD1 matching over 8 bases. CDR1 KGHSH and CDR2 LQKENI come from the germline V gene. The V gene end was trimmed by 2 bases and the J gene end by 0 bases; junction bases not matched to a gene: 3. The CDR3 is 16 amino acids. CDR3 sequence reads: CASSPGTGVSGNTIYF. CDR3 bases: TGTGCCAGCTCACCAGGGACAGGTGTCTCTGGAAACACCATATATTTT.

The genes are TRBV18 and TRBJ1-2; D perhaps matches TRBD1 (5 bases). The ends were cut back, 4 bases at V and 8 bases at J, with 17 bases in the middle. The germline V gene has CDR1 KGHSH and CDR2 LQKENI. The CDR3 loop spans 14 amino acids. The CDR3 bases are TGTGCCAGCTCACTCACGGGACCCGGGAGAGGCTACACCTTC. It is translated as CASSLTGPGRGYTF.

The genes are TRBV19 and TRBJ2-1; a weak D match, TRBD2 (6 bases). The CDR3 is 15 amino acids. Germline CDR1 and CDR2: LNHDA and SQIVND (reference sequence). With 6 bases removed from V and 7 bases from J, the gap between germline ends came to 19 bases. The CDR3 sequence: CASSSGGAPVNEQFF. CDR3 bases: TGTGCCAGTAGCTCCGGAGGGGCCCCGGTGAATGAGCAGTTCTTC.

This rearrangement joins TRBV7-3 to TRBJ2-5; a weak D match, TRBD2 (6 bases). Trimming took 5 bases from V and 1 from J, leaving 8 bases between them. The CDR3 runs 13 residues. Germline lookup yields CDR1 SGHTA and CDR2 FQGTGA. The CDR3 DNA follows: TGTGCCAGCAGCCAGGGACTCCAAGAGACCCAGTACTTC. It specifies CASSQGLQETQYF.

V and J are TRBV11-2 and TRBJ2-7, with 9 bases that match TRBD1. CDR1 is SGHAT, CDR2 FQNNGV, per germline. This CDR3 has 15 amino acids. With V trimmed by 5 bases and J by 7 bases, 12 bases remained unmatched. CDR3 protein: CASSVTGTGLGEQYF. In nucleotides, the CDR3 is TGTGCCAGCAGCGTGACCGGGACAGGGTTGGGGGAGCAGTACTTC.

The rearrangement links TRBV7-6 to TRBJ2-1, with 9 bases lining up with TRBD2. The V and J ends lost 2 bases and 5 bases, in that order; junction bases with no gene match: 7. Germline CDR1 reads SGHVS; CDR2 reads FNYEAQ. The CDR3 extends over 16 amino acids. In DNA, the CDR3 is TGTGCCAGCAGCTTAATGACTAGCGGAGCAGACAATGAGCAGTTCTTC. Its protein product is CASSLMTSGADNEQFF.

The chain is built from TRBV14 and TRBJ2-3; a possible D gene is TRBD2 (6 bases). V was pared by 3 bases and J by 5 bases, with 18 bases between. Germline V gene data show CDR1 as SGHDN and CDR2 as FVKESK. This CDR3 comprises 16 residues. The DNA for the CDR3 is TGTGCCAGCAGCCAGAAAAAGTTAGGGGAGGTAGATACGCAGTATTTT. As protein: CASSQKKLGEVDTQYF.

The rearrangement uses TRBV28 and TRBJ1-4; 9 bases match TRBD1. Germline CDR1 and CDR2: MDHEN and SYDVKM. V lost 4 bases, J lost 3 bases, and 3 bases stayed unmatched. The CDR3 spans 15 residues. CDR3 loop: CASSSQGAANEKLFF. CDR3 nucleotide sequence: TGTGCCAGCAGTTCACAGGGGGCGGCTAATGAAAAACTGTTTTTT.

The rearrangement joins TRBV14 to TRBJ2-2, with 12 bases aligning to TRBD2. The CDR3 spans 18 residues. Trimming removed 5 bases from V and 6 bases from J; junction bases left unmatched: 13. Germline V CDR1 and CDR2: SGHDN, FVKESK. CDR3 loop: CASSARLAGVSEAGELFF. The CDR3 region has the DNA TGTGCCAGCAGCGCCCGACTAGCGGGAGTAAGTGAGGCCGGGGAGCTGTTTTTT.

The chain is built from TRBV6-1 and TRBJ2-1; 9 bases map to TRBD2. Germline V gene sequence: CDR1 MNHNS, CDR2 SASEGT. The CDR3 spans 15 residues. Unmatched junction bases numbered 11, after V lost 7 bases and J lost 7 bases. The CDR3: CASKGDSGSRNEQFF. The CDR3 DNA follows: TGTGCCAGCAAGGGGGATAGCGGGAGTCGGAATGAGCAGTTCTTC.

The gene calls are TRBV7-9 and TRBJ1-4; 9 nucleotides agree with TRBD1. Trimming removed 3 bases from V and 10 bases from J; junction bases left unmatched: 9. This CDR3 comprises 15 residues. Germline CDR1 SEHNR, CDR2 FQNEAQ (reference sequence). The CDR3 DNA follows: TGTGCCAGCAGCTTCACAGGGGGCGGCTATAGAAAACTGTTTTTT. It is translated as CASSFTGGGYRKLFF.

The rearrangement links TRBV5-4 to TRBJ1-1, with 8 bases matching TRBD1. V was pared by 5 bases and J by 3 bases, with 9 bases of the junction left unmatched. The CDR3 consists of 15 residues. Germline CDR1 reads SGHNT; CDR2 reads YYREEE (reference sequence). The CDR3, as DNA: TGTGCCAGCAGTTTTCCAGGGGGCGGGTACACTGAAGCTTTCTTT. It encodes CASSFPGGGYTEAFF.

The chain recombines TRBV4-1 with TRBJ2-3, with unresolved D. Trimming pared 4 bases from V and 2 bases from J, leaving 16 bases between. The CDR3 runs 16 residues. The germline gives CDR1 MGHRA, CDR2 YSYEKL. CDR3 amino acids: CASSPRSIMSTDTQYF. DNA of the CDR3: TGCGCCAGCAGCCCGCGATCCATCATGTCCACAGATACGCAGTATTTT.

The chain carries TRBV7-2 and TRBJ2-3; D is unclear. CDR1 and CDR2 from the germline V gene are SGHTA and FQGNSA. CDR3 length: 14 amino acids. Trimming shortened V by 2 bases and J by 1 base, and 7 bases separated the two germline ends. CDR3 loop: CASSLTRGTDTQYF. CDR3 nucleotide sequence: TGTGCCAGCAGCTTAACACGGGGCACAGATACGCAGTATTTT.

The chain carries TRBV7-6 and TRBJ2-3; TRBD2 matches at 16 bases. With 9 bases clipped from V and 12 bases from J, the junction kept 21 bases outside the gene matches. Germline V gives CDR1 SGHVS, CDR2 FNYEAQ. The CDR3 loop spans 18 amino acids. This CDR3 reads CASSPDLGTSGRAILQYF. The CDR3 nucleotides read TGTGCCAGTTCCCCGGACCTCGGGACTAGCGGGAGGGCCATCTTACAGTATTTT.

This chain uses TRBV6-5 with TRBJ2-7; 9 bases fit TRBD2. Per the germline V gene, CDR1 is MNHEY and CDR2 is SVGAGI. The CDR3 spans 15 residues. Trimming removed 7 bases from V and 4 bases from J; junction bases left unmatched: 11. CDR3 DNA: TGTGCCAGCACTATACAAGCGGGAGGTTCATACGAGCAGTACTTC. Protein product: CASTIQAGGSYEQYF.

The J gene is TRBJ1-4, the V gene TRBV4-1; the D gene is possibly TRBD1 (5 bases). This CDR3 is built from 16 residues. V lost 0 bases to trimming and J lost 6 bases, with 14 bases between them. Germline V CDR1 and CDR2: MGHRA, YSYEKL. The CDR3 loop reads CASSQDRGRVYEKLFF. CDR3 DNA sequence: TGCGCCAGCAGCCAAGATAGGGGCAGGGTATATGAAAAACTGTTTTTT.

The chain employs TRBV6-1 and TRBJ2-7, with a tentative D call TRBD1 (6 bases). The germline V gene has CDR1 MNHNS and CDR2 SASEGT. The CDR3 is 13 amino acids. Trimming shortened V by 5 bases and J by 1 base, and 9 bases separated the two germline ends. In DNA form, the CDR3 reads TGTGCCAGCAGTTCAGGGGTATCCTACGAGCAGTACTTC. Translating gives CASSSGVSYEQYF.

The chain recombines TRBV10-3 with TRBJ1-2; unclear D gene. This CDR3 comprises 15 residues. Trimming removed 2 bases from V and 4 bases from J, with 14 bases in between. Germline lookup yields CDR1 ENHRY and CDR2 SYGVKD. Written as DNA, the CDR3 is TGTGCCATCAGTGAGACCCGTGCGGGGTTCTATGGCTACACCTTC. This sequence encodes CAISETRAGFYGYTF.

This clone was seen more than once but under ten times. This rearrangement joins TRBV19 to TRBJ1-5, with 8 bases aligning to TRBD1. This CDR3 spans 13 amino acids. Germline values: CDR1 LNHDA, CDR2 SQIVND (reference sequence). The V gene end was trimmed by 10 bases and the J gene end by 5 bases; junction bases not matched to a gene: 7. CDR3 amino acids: CATETGVDQPQHF. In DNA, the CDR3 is TGTGCCACCGAGACAGGGGTGGATCAGCCCCAGCATTTT.

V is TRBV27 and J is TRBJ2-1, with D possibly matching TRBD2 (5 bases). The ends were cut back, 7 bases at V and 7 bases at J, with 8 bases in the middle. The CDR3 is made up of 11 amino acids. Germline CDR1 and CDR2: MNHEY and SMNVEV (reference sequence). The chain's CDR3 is CASTEGNEQFF. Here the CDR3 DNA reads TGTGCCAGCACCGAGGGTAATGAGCAGTTCTTC.

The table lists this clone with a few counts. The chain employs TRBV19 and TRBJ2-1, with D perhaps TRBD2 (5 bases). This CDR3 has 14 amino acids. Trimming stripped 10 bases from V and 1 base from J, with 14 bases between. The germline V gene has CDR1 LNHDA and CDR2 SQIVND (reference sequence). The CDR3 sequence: CATSAGGSYNEQFF. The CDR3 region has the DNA TGTGCCACTTCGGCAGGAGGATCCTACAATGAGCAGTTCTTC.